This T cell receptor (beta chain) was captured in a study of human T cells and chemical hapten exposure. Trimming took off 2 bases at V and 5 bases at J, with 12 bases between the two ends. The CDR3 is made up of 13 amino acids. Germline V gene sequence: CDR1 GTSNPN, CDR2 SVGIG (reference sequence). Time point described: pre-sensitization, week 0. The treatment: therapeutic diphenylcyclopropenone sensitization with weekly scalp DPC. Source study methods: The number of TCRs in each sample had a median of approximately 96,000 and spanned 23,224 to 690,600. Via MiXCR, TCRdb re-called the RACE reads, giving one row per CDR3 protein. TCRdb's processing, not the authors' own work, is the source of the V and J calls. The sample has approximately 60,000 distinct CDR3 sequences, around 11% seen once; the top ten hold 3.5% to 4.5%.

The source material was whole blood, sampled in connection with sensitization to the hapten diphenylcyclopropenone (DPC). The chain uses TRBV30 and TRBJ2-5; perhaps TRBD2 as D (6 bases). This clonotype originated in a middle-aged woman with alopecia areata. Some clones in this sample may be carry-over from other donors' samples. CDR3 sequence: CAWSWGDLETQYF. The CDR3 DNA reads as TGTGCCTGGAGTTGGGGGGACCTGGAGACCCAGTACTTC.